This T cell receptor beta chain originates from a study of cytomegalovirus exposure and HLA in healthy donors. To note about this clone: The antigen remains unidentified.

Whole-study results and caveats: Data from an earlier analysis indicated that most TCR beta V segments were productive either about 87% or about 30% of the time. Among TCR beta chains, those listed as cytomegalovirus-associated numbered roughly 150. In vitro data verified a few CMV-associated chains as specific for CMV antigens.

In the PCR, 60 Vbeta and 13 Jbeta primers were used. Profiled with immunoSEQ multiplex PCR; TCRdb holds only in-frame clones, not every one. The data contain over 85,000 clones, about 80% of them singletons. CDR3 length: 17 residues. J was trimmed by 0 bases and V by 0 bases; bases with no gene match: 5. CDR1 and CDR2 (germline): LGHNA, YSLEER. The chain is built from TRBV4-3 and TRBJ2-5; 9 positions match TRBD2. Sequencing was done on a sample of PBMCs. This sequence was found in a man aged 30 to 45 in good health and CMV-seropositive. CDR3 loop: CASSQDSSGAYQETQYF. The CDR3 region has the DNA TGCGCCAGCAGCCAAGATTCTAGCGGGGCGTACCAAGAGACCCAGTACTTC.